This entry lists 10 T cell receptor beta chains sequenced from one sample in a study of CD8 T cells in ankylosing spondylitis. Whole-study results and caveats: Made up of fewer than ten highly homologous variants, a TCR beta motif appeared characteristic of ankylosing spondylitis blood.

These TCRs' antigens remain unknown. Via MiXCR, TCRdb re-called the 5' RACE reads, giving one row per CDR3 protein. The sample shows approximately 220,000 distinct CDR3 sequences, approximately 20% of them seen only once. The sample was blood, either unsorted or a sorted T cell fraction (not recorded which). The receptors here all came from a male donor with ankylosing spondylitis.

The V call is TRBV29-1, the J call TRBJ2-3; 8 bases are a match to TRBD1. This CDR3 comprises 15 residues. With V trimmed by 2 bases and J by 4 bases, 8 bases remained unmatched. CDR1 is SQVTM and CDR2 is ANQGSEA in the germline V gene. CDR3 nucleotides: TGCAGCGTTGAACAGGACAGGGTAAGGTCAGATACGCAGTATTTT. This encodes CSVEQDRVRSDTQYF.

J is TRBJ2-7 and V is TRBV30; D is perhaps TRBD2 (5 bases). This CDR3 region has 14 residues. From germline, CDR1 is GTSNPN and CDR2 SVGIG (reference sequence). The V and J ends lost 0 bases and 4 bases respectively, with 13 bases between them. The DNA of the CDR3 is TGTGCCTGGAGTGTACTCGGCGGGTCTTACGAGCAGTACTTC. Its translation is CAWSVLGGSYEQYF.

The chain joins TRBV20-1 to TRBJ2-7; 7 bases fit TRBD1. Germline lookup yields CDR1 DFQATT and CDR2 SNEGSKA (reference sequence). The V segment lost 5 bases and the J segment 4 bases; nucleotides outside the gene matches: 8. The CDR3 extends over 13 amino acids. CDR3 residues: CSAGGTEFYEQYF. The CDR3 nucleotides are TGCAGTGCTGGTGGGACAGAGTTTTACGAGCAGTACTTC.

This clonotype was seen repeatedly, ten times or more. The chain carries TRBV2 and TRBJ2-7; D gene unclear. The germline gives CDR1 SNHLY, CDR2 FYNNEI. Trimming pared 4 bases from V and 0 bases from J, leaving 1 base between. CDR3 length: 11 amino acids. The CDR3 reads CASSASYEQYF. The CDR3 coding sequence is TGTGCCAGCAGTGCCTCCTACGAGCAGTACTTC.

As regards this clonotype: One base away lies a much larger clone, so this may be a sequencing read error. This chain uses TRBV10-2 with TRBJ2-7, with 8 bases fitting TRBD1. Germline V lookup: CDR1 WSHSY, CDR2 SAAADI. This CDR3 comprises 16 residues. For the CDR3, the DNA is TGCGCCAGCAGTGAGGTCCTTGCGACAGGGGTAGGAGAGCAGAACTTC. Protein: CASSEVLATGVGEQNF.

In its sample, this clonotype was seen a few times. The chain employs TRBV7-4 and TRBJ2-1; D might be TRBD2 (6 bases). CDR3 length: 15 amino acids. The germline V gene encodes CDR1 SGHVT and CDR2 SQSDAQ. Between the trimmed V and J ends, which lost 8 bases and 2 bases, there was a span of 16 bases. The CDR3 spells CASAPGRPAYNEQFF. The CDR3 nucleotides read TGTGCCAGCGCCCCTGGGAGGCCAGCCTACAATGAGCAGTTCTTC.

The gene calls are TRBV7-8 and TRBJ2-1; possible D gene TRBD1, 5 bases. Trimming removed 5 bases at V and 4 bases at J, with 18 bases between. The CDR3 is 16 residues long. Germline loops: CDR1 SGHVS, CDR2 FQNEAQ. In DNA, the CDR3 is TGTGCCAGCAGCCCCACGGTGGGGCGTGCTTACAATGAGCAGTTCTTC. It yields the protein CASSPTVGRAYNEQFF.

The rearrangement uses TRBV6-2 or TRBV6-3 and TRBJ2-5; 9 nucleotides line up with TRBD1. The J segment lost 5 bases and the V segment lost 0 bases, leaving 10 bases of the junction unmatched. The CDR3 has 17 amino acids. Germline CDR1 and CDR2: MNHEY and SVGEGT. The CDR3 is CASSYSQGTGTVETQYF. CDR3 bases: TGTGCCAGCAGTTACTCGCAAGGGACAGGGACGGTTGAGACCCAGTACTTC.

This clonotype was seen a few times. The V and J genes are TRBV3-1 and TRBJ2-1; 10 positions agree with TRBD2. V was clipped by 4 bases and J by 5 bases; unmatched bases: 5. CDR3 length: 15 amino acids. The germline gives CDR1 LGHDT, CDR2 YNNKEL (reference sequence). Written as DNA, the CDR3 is TGTGCCAGCAGCCGAAGGACTAGCGGCCACAATGAGCAGTTCTTC. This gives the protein CASSRRTSGHNEQFF.

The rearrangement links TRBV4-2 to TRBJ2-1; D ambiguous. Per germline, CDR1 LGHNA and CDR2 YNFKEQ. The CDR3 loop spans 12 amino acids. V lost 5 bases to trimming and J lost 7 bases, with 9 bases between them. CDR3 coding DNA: TGTGCCAGCAGCTCCGCCATGAATGAGCAGTTCTTC. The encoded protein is CASSSAMNEQFF.